This T cell receptor (beta chain) is from a study of spatial heterogeneity in lung cancer. Study context: PBMC samples from follow-up, where available, were sequenced a median of around 22 months after resection. Among detected sequences, beta-chain ones consistently exceeded alpha-chain ones in number.

The CDR3 length is 16 residues. Time point noted: blood at routine non-recurrence follow-up after resection. This clonotype was recorded many times. The library protocol tagged each TCR cDNA with a unique molecular identifier. TCRdb recomputed calls from the 5' RACE reads with MiXCR, one row per CDR3 protein. The sample has 27,000 or so distinct CDR3 sequences, 5.4% seen once; the top ten hold approximately 25%. Specimen: PBMCs, collected at follow-up. The receptor was isolated from a female donor with early-stage non-small cell lung cancer. The chain uses TRBV3-2 and TRBJ1-5. TRBV3-2 is reported as a pseudogene. CDR3 loop: CASTSTEGSSNQPQHF. The CDR3 bases are TGTGCCAGCACTTCCACGGAGGGCAGCAGCAATCAGCCCCAGCATTTT.